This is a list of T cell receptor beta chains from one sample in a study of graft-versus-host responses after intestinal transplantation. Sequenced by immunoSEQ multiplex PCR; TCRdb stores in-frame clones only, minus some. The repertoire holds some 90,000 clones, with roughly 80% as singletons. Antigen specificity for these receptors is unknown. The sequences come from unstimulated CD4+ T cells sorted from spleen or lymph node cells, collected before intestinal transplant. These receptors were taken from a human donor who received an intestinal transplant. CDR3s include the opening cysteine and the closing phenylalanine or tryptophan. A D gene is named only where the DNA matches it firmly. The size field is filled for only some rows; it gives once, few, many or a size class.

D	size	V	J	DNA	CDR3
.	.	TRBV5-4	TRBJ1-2	TGTGCCAGCAGCCGTCGGGTGGGTAACTATGGCTACACCTTC	CASSRRVGNYGYTF
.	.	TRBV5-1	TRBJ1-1	TGCGCCAGCAGCCAGTTACAGGGGAACACTGAAGCTTTCTTT	CASSQLQGNTEAFF
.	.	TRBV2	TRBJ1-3	TGTGCCAGCAGCAGGGGAGAAGGAAACACCATATATTTT	CASSRGEGNTIYF
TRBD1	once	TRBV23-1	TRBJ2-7	TGCGCCAGCAGCCCCGGGACAGGTGGGTACGAGCAGTACTTC	CASSPGTGGYEQYF
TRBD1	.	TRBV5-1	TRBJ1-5	TGCGCCAGCAGCTTACAAGGGGGCGCGGGTCAGCCCCAGCATTTT	CASSLQGGAGQPQHF
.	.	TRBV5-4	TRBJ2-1	TGTGCCAGCAGCTTGTCCTTTAGCTCCTACAATGAGCAGTTCTTC	CASSLSFSSYNEQFF
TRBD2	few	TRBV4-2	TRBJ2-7	TGTGCCAGCAGCCACCTAGCGGGAGGCCCCTCCTACGAGCAGTACTTC	CASSHLAGGPSYEQYF
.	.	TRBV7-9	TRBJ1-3	TGTGCCAGCAGCCCTCTGGGGGCCAGCTCTGGAAACACCATATATTTT	CASSPLGASSGNTIYF
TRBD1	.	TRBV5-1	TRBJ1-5	TGCGCCAGCAGCTTGTTCGGGACAGGGGATCAGCCCCAGCATTTT	CASSLFGTGDQPQHF
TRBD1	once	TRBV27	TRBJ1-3	TGTGCCAGCAACCCCCCGGGACAGGTCATATATTTT	CASNPPGQVIYF
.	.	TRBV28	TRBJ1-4	TGTGCCAGCAGCCCCGGGGGAAATGAAAAACTGTTTTTT	CASSPGGNEKLFF
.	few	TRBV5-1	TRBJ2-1	TGCGCCAGCAGCTTGGACGACTTGAGGGAGCAGTTCTTC	CASSLDDLREQFF
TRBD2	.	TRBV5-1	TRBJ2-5	TGCGCCAGCAGCGGCGGGGGAGCCCCCCAAGAGACCCAGTACTTC	CASSGGGAPQETQYF
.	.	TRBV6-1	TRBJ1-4	TGTGCCAGCACGGAGGGGTTTAATGAAAAACTGTTTTTT	CASTEGFNEKLFF
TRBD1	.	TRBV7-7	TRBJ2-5	TGTGCTAGCAGCTTACTTACGGGACAGGGGGCGGAAGAGACCCAGTACTTC	CASSLLTGQGAEETQYF
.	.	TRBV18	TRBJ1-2	TGTGCCAGCTCACCACCGCCCTACAGGGCTAACTATGGCTACACCTTC	CASSPPPYRANYGYTF
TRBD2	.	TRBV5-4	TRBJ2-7	TGTGCCAGCAGCTTTAAACTAGCGGGAGATGACGAGCAGTACTTC	CASSFKLAGDDEQYF
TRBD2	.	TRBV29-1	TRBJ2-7	TGCAGCGCCCGACTAGCGGGACGCTCCTACGAGCAGTACTTC	CSARLAGRSYEQYF
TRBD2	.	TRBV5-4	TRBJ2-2	TGTGCCAGCAGCAATAAGCGGGATTCGAACACCGGGGAGCTGTTTTTT	CASSNKRDSNTGELFF
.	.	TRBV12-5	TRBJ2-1	TGTGCTAGTGGTGCCTCCCCCGACAGGGAGCAGTTCTTC	CASGASPDREQFF
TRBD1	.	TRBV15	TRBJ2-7	TGTGCCACCAGCAGAGGGGGACAGGTTAACGAGCAGTACTTC	CATSRGGQVNEQYF
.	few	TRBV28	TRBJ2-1	TGTGCCAGCAGTTCATCCCGGGATGAGCAGTTCTTC	CASSSSRDEQFF
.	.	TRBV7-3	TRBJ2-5	TGTGCCAGCAGCTTAAGCGGACAGGCGGGGGAGACCCAGTACTTC	CASSLSGQAGETQYF
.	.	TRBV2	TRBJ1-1	TGTGCCAGCAGTGCGGGGGTAACTGAAGCTTTCTTT	CASSAGVTEAFF